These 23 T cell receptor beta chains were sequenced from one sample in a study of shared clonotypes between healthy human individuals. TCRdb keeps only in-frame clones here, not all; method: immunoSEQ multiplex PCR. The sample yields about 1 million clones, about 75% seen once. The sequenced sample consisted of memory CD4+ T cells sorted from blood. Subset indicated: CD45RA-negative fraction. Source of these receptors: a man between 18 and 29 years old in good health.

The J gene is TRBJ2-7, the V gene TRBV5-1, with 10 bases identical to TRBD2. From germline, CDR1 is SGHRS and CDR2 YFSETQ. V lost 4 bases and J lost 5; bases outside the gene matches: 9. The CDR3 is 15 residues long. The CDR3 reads CASSRGGTSGNEQYF. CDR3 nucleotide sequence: TGCGCCAGCAGCCGCGGGGGAACTAGCGGGAACGAGCAGTACTTC.

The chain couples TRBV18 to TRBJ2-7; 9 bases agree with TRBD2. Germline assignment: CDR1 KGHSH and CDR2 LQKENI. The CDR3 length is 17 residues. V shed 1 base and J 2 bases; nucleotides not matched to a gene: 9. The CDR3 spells CASSPQTQRGAAYEQYF. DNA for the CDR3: TGTGCCAGCTCACCACAAACACAGCGGGGGGCCGCCTACGAGCAGTACTTC.

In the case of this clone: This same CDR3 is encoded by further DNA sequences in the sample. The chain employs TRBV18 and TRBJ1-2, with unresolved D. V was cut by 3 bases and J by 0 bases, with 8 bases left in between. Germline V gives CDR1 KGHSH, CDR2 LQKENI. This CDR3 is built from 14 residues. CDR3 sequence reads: CASSPGTANYGYTF. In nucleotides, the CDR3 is TGTGCCAGCTCACCCGGTACGGCTAACTATGGCTACACCTTC.

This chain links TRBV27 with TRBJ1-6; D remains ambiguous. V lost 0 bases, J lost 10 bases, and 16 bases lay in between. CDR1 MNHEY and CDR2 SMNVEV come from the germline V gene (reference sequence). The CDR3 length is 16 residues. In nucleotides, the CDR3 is TGTGCCAGCAGTTTATCCTCGGCGGGGAGGGCCTCACCCCTCCACTTT. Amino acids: CASSLSSAGRASPLHF.

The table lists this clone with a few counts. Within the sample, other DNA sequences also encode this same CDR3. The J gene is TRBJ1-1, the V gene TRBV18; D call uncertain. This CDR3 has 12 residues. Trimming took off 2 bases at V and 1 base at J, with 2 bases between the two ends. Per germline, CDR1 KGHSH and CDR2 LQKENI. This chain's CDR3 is CASSPGNTEAFF. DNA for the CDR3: TGTGCCAGCTCACCAGGGAACACTGAAGCTTTCTTT.

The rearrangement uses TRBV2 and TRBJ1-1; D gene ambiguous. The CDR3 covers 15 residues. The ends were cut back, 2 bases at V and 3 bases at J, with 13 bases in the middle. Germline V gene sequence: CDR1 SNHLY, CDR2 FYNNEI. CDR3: CASSESAGRDTEAFF. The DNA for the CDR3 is TGTGCCAGCAGTGAATCAGCGGGCCGAGACACTGAAGCTTTCTTT.

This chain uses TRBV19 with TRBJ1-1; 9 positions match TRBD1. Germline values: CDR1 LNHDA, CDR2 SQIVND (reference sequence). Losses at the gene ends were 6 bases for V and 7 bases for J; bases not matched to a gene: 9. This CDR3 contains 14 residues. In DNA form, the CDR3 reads TGTGCCAGTAGAGGGGACAGGGTGGGGATTGAAGCTTTCTTT. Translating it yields CASRGDRVGIEAFF.

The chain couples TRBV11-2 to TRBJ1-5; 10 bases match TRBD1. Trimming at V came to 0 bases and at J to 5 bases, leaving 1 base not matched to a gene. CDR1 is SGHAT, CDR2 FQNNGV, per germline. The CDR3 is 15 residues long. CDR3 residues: CASSLDGTGDQPQHF. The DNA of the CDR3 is TGTGCCAGCAGCTTAGATGGGACAGGGGATCAGCCCCAGCATTTT. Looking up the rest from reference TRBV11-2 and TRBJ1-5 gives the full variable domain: EAGVAQSPRYKIIEKRQSVAFWCNPISGHATLYWYQQILGQGPKLLIQFQNNGVVDDSQLPKDRFSAERLKGVDSTLKIQPAKLEDSAVYLCASSLDGTGDQPQHFGDGTRLSIL.

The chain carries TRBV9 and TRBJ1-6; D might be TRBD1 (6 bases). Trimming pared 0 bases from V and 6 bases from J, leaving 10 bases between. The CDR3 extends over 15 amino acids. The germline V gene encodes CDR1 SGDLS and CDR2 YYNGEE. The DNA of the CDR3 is TGTGCCAGCAGCGTAGTGAGACAGGTTAATTCACCCCTCCACTTT. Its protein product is CASSVVRQVNSPLHF.

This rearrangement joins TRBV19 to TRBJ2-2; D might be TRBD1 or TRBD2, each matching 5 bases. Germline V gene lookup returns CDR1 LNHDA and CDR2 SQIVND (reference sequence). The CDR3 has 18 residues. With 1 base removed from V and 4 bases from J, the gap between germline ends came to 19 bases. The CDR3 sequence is CASSIAPGRRTGTGELFF. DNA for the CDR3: TGTGCCAGTAGTATAGCCCCGGGACGTAGGACGGGCACCGGGGAGCTGTTTTTT.

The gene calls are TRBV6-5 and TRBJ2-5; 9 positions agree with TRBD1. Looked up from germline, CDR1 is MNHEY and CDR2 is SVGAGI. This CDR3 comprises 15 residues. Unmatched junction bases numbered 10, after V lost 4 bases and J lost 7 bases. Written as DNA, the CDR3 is TGTGCCAGCAGTTCCCCGGGACAGGGAGGGGGGACCCAGTACTTC. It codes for CASSSPGQGGGTQYF.

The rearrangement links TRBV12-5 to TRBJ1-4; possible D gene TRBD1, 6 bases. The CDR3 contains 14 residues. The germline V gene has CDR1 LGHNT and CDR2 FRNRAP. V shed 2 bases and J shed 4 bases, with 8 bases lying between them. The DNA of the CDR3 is TGTGCTAGTGGTTTGTTAGGGGGTAATGAAAAACTGTTTTTT. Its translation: CASGLLGGNEKLFF.

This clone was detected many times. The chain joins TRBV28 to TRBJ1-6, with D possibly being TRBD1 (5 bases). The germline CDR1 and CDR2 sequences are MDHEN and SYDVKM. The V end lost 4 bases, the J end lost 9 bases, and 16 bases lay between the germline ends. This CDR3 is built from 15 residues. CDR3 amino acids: CASSWGGSIASPLHF. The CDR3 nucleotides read TGTGCCAGCAGTTGGGGCGGCAGCATCGCTTCACCCCTCCACTTT.

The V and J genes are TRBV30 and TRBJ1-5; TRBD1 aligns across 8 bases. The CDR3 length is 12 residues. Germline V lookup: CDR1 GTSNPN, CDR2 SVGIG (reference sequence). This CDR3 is CAVDRVGQPQHF. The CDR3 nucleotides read TGTGCTGTGGACAGGGTAGGTCAGCCCCAGCATTTT.

DNA of the CDR3: TGTGCCAGCAGCAAGAAAAAAGTCCCGGGGGGCTACGAGCAGTACTTC. It specifies CASSKKKVPGGYEQYF. This chain joins TRBV21-1 and TRBJ2-7; the table's D call, TRBD2, was not checked against the DNA. TRBV21-1 is tagged as a pseudogene. The CDR3 is made up of 16 amino acids.

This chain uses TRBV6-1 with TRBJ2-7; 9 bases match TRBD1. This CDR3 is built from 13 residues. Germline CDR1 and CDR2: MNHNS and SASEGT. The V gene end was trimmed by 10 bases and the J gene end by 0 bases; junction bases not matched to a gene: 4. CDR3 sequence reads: CATNRGLSYEQYF. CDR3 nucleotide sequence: TGTGCCACCAACAGGGGGCTCTCCTACGAGCAGTACTTC.

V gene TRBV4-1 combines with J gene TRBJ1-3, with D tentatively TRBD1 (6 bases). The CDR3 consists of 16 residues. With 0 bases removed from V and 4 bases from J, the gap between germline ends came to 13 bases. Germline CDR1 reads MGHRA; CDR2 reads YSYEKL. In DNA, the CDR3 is TGCGCCAGCAGCCAAGATTCAGGGGCCAAGGGAAACACCATATATTTT. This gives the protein CASSQDSGAKGNTIYF.

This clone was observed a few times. DNA of the CDR3: TGCAGCGTTCCCGGACGGTCTGAAGCTAACTATGGCTACACCTTC. Protein product: CSVPGRSEANYGYTF. The genes are TRBV29-1 and TRBJ1-2, with D uncertain. In germline, CDR1 is SQVTM, CDR2 ANQGSEA. The CDR3 covers 15 residues. Trimming left V 5 bases short and J 0 bases short, with 16 bases between.

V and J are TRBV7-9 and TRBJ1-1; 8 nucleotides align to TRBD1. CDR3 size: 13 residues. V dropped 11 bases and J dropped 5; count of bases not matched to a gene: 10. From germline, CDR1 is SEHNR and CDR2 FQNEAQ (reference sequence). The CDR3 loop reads CAVQGARGTEAFF. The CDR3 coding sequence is TGTGCCGTCCAGGGGGCTCGGGGGACTGAAGCTTTCTTT.

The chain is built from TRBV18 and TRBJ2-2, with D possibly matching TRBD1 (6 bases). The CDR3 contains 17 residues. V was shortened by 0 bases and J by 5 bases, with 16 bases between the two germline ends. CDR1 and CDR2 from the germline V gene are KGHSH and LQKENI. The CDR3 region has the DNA TGTGCCAGCTCACCACCGGACAGCCTCTCGAGAACCGGGGAGCTGTTTTTT. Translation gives CASSPPDSLSRTGELFF.

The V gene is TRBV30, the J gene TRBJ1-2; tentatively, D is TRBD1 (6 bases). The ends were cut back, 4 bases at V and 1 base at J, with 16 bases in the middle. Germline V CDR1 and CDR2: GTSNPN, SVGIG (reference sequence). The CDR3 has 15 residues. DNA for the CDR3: TGTGCCTGGACCGGGACATATACCTTTAACTATGGCTACACCTTC. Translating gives CAWTGTYTFNYGYTF.

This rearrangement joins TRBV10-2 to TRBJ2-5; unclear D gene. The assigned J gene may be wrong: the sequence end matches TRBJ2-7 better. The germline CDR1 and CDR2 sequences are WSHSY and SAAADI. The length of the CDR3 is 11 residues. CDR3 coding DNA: TGCGCCAGCAGTGACGGCTACGAGCAGTACTTC. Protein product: CASSDGYEQYF.

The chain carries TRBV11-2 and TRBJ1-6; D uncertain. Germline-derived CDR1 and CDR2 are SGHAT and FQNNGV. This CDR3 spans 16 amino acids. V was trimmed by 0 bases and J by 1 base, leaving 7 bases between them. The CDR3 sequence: CASSLDRFSYNSPLHF. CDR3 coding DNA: TGTGCCAGCAGCTTAGACAGATTTTCCTATAATTCACCCCTCCACTTT.